The source of this TCR beta chain is a study of OX40 agonist ivuxolimab in advanced cancers. Exclusion applied to patients with autoimmune disease history or systemic immunosuppression. Sequenced by immunoSEQ multiplex PCR; TCRdb stores in-frame clones only, minus some. Among over 65,000 clones listed, roughly 90% were seen once. The sample consisted of CD4+ or CD8+ T cells sorted from blood, taken in a trial of the OX40 agonist ivuxolimab. The receptor was derived from an adult with an advanced solid tumor such as melanoma, head and neck, liver or kidney cancer.

In DNA form, the CDR3 reads TGTGCCAGTAGTACTGGCCTAAGGGGCGAGCAGTACTTC. It encodes CASSTGLRGEQYF. This chain connects TRBV19 to TRBJ2-7; possibly TRBD1 for D (5 bases). V lost 4 bases and J 6 bases, leaving 13 bases between the germline ends. Per the germline V gene, CDR1 is LNHDA and CDR2 is SQIVND (reference sequence). This CDR3 contains 13 residues.